Presented here are 13 T cell receptor beta chains from one specimen sequenced in a study of T cell responses to AZD1222 COVID-19 vaccine. The data were produced by immunoSEQ multiplex PCR, yet TCRdb's version contains in-frame clones alone and is incomplete. The sample yields about 130,000 clones, around 94% seen once. The material was peripheral blood, obtained on day 0 of AZD1222 vaccination. The origin of the receptors is an adult in good health.

V gene TRBV6-5 combines with J gene TRBJ2-7; no definite D call. CDR1 is MNHEY, CDR2 SVGAGI, per germline. The CDR3 totals 15 residues. The V end lost 3 bases, the J end lost 3 bases, and 15 bases lay between the germline ends. The CDR3 region is CASSYSYHGGYEQYF. The CDR3, as DNA: TGTGCCAGCAGTTATTCATACCACGGCGGCTACGAGCAGTACTTC.

This clone was detected only once. The chain has TRBV30 and TRBJ2-2; weak D call: TRBD2 (5 bases). Germline CDR1 and CDR2: GTSNPN and SVGIG (reference sequence). The CDR3 consists of 17 residues. V lost 2 bases to trimming and J lost 4 bases, with 20 bases between them. CDR3 nucleotide sequence: TGTGCCTGGAGTTCGGTCGGGGTGGAGTGGGGCACCGGGGAGCTGTTTTTT. Translating gives CAWSSVGVEWGTGELFF.

This clone was detected once. V and J are TRBV5-1 and TRBJ2-1, with 11 bases lining up with TRBD2. The V gene end was trimmed by 3 bases and the J gene end by 9 bases; junction bases not matched to a gene: 8. CDR1 is SGHRS, CDR2 YFSETQ, per germline. The CDR3 has 15 amino acids. DNA for the CDR3: TGCGCCAGCAGCTCTTTAGCGGGAGGGCCTGGTGAGCAGTTCTTC. Its protein is CASSSLAGGPGEQFF.

The rearrangement joins TRBV5-5 to TRBJ2-1; no reliable D call. V dropped 4 bases and J dropped 5 bases, with 19 bases sitting between them. This CDR3 is built from 16 residues. CDR1 is SGHKS and CDR2 is YYEKEE in the germline V gene (reference sequence). The CDR3 nucleotides are TGTGCCAGCAGCCCACAACTCATGTCAAGAAACAATGAGCAGTTCTTC. Protein product: CASSPQLMSRNNEQFF.

V gene TRBV19 combines with J gene TRBJ2-7; 8 bases are a match to TRBD1. Germline V gene data show CDR1 as LNHDA and CDR2 as SQIVND (reference sequence). Germline trimming cut 3 bases from V and 2 bases from J; bases unmatched to any gene: 12. This CDR3 region has 17 residues. Here the CDR3 reads CASSIRLSQDRAYEQYF. For the CDR3, the DNA is TGTGCCAGTAGTATCCGTTTAAGCCAGGACAGGGCCTACGAGCAGTACTTC.

Written as DNA, the CDR3 is TGTGCCAGCAGCGCATCGCCGGGAGGGGACTACAATGAGCAGTTCTTC. This translates into CASSASPGGDYNEQFF. J is TRBJ2-1 and V is TRBV5-5; TRBD2 matches 8 bases. This CDR3 comprises 16 residues. Germline lookup yields CDR1 SGHKS and CDR2 YYEKEE (reference sequence). V gave up 4 bases and J gave up 3 bases; unmatched junction bases: 9.

This clone was counted only a few times. The J gene is TRBJ2-1, the V gene TRBV19; 8 bases map to TRBD1. CDR3 length equals 15 residues. V trimming: 5 bases; J trimming: 3 bases; junction bases outside the gene matches: 6. Germline CDR1 reads LNHDA; CDR2 reads SQIVND (reference sequence). The CDR3 DNA reads TGTGCCAGTAGTCCCCCGGGACAGGACTACAATGAGCAGTTCTTC. As protein: CASSPPGQDYNEQFF.

The chain recombines TRBV5-1 with TRBJ1-4; TRBD1 is a possible D gene (5 bases). This CDR3 is built from 15 residues. Germline V gene data show CDR1 as SGHRS and CDR2 as YFSETQ. V was trimmed by 0 bases and J by 2 bases, leaving 8 bases between them. This chain's CDR3 is CASSLVAGTNEKLFF. CDR3 coding DNA: TGCGCCAGCAGCTTGGTGGCAGGGACTAATGAAAAACTGTTTTTT.

The CDR3: CASTGGTNYGYTF. CDR3 DNA: TGTGCCAGCACTGGCGGCACTAACTATGGCTACACCTTC. The rearrangement links TRBV6-5 to TRBJ1-2; D gene uncertain. Trimming pared 7 bases from V and 0 bases from J, leaving 9 bases between. From germline, CDR1 is MNHEY and CDR2 SVGAGI. This CDR3 spans 13 amino acids.

This clone was observed a single time. The rearrangement links TRBV19 to TRBJ1-2, with unresolved D. The CDR3 extends over 12 amino acids. V lost 6 bases and J lost 1, with 6 bases in between. Germline CDR1 reads LNHDA; CDR2 reads SQIVND (reference sequence). The CDR3 here is CASRGGNYGYTF. The CDR3 bases are TGTGCCAGTAGAGGAGGTAACTATGGCTACACCTTC.

V usage is TRBV7-8 and J usage is TRBJ2-6, with D hard to call. CDR1 is SGHVS and CDR2 is FQNEAQ in the germline V gene. This CDR3 has 18 amino acids. V was shortened by 2 bases and J by 0 bases, with 14 bases between the two germline ends. CDR3: CASSLKRTDLSGANVLTF. The CDR3 DNA sequence: TGTGCCAGCAGCTTAAAGAGGACGGATCTCTCTGGGGCCAACGTCCTGACTTTC.

This clone appeared a single time. CDR3 nucleotide sequence: TGTGCCAGCAGTCCGGGACAGATCATGAAGACCCAGTACTTC. Amino acids: CASSPGQIMKTQYF. The chain joins TRBV28 to TRBJ2-5; TRBD1 agrees at 7 bases. The CDR3 is 14 amino acids. V shed 5 bases and J 6 bases; nucleotides not matched to a gene: 9. Germline-derived CDR1 and CDR2 are MDHEN and SYDVKM.

Remarks on this clone: This may stem from a read error, because a much larger clone lies one nucleotide away. The chain employs TRBV3-1 (or the pseudogene TRBV3-2) and TRBJ2-7; no reliable D call. CDR1 LGHDT and CDR2 YNNKEL come from the germline V gene (reference sequence). The length of the CDR3 is 12 residues. The V gene lost 2 bases and the J gene lost 4 bases, with 6 bases spanning the gap. Here the CDR3 DNA reads TGTGCCAGCAGCCAAAAGGGTTACGAGCAGTACTTC. It yields the protein CASSQKGYEQYF.